The text below deals with one TCR beta chain. Its antigen is undetermined. V was pared by 4 bases and J by 3 bases, with 9 bases between. CDR3 length: 13 residues. CDR1 and CDR2 from the germline V gene are SGHTA and FQGNSA. At baseline, cycle 4 day 1, and cycle 7 day 1, blood was sampled. The data originate from a study of OX40 agonist ivuxolimab in advanced cancers. At the level of the study: The eligibility criteria allowed prior anti-PD-1, anti-PD-L1 or anti-CTLA-4 therapy, and approximately 42% had some. Study findings and constraints: Among the lowest levels of clonal expansion were found in partial responders at 0.1-3.0 mg/kg. Clones of CD4+ and CD8+ blood T cells grew by week 6 at doses of 0.1 to 3.0 mg/kg.

Clones were read by immunoSEQ multiplex PCR, and TCRdb kept only the in-frame ones, dropping some. Of 65,000 to 75,000 clones in the sample, 89% were seen once. The source material was CD4+ or CD8+ T cells sorted from blood, sampled in a trial of the OX40 agonist ivuxolimab. V usage is TRBV7-2 and J usage is TRBJ1-1, with D possibly TRBD1 on 5 matching bases. This TCR was recovered from an adult with an advanced solid tumor such as melanoma, head and neck, liver or kidney cancer. The CDR3 DNA reads as TGTGCCAGCAGCTCTGGGACTTACACTGAAGCTTTCTTT. Amino acids: CASSSGTYTEAFF.